This T cell receptor beta chain was captured in a study of T cell repertoires in cytomegalovirus infection (dated by TCRdb to the late 2010s). As for the study more broadly: The peptide stimulations were aimed at well-studied HLA-B-restricted epitopes as well as recently identified HLA-C-restricted CMV epitopes, whose presentation resists viral immunomodulation. Donor HLA type was relevant to the analysis, as public TCR beta signatures indicated carriage of CMV infection together with the matching HLA type. Here is what the overall study found, with its caveats: Cumulative frequency of public TCR beta family members discriminated carriers of CMV infection plus the relevant HLA type in this cohort and an independent approximately 400-donor cohort. The ex vivo response was dominated by HLA-C-restricted CMV-specific TCR beta clonotypes, which also provided the single most frequent clonotype in two of eight donors.

Sequenced on an Illumina HiSeq 1500. TCRdb reprocessed the public reads (quality trimming at Q25 with fastp, clone calling with MiXCR) and kept in-frame beta chains. Rows are unified per CDR3 protein, each entry keeping the most common DNA and genes. This sample holds roughly 280,000 distinct CDR3 sequences; 20% to 25% were observed only once. Under 25% of the sample rests with the top ten. With respect to this clonotype: It lacks a known antigen. It has no much larger one-base neighbor in the sample; base qualities were not kept.

This sample's treatment or condition label indicates: in vitro stimulation with specific CMV peptide epitopes to enrich CMV-specific T cells. This TCR came from a human donor in good health (CMV status not recorded). Some clones in this sample may be carry-over from other donors' samples. Sequencing was performed on cultured PBMCs, taken from culture after CMV antigen stimulation.

The nucleotide sequence is given as TGCAGTGCTGAGGGGGGGGCGATAGATACGCAGTATTTT. Translated, this is CSAEGGAIDTQYF. The chain is assembled from TRBV20-1 and TRBJ2-3, and perhaps TRBD2 as D gene, on 7 matching bases. Between the V and J ends, shortened by 5 bases and 5 bases respectively, the junction contains 14 bases. Inclusive of the bounding cysteine and phenylalanine, the CDR3 is 13 residues long. Only the CDR3 region is kept as DNA, spanning 39 bases read in frame from base 1. CDR1 DFQATT and CDR2 SNEGSKA are derived from the germline V gene (reference sequence).